This T cell receptor beta chain was captured by sequencing in a study of CD8+CD57+ T cells in acquired aplastic anemia. The study's findings and limits: Around 29 CD8+ CDR3 sequences were shared between patients and controls.

Notes on this clonotype: Its antigen is not known. A single base separates this from a much larger clone, so it may be a read error.

For sequencing, patients were chosen who had shown expansion of CD8+CD57+ cells by flow cytometry. Among the patients, none had received any therapy at the time of blood sampling. Genomic DNA constituted the template upon which TCR beta VDJ and CDR3 profiling was performed. From the reads, TCRdb called clonotypes with MiXCR, one entry per CDR3 protein. Of 150,000 to 200,000 distinct CDR3 sequences in the sample, approximately 48% were seen once. Sequencing was performed on sorted CD4+, CD8+, or CD8+CD57+ T cells (not recorded which) from PBMCs. This clonotype was obtained from a human donor with aplastic anemia.

The CDR3 sequence: CASSQAIQGIFGYEQYF. CDR3 DNA: TGCGCCAGCAGCCAGGCCATACAGGGAATCTTTGGGTACGAGCAGTACTTC. The chain links TRBV4-3 to TRBJ2-7; TRBD1 might be the D (6 bases). The CDR3 runs to 17 residues. CDR1 and CDR2 from the germline V gene are LGHNA and YSLEER. Between the trimmed V and J ends, which lost 3 bases and 4 bases, there was a span of 22 bases.